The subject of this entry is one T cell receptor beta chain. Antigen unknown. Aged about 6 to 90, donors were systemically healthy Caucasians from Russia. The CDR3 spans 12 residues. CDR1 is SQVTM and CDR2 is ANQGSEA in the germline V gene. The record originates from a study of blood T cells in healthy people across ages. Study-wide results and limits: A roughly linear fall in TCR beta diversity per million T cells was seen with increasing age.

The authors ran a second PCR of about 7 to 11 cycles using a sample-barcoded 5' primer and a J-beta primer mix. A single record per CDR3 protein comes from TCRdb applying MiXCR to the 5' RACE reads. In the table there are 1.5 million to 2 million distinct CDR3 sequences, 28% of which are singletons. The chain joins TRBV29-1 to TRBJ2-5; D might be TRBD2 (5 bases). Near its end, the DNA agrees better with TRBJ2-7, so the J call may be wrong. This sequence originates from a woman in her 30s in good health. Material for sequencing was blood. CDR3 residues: CSVEEGGFEQYF. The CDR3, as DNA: TGCAGCGTTGAAGAAGGAGGTTTCGAGCAGTACTTC.